Presented here are 17 T cell receptor beta chains from one specimen sequenced in a study of T cell clonality in common variable immunodeficiency. The data were produced by immunoSEQ multiplex PCR, yet TCRdb's version contains in-frame clones alone and is incomplete. Sampling found roughly 28,000 clones, none seen once. The source material was peripheral blood mononuclear cells. These receptors originate from a person aged 18 to 75 in good health.

This clone was detected ten times or more. The CDR3 is cut off 3 residues early in the read; its end comes from the germline J gene. This chain uses TRBV7-8 with TRBJ1-5, with D tentatively TRBD1 (6 bases). The CDR3 has 12 amino acids. V lost 8 bases, J lost 3 bases, and 8 bases lay in between. Germline V lookup: CDR1 SGHVS, CDR2 FQNEAQ. The CDR3 bases that were read are TGTGCCAGCGGGACAAACAATCAGCCC. Protein product: CASGTNNQP. The CDR3 reads in full as CASGTNNQPQHF.

This clone was counted ten times or more. The read halts 3 residues ahead of the CDR3 end, with the missing end drawn from the germline J gene. The J gene is TRBJ2-5, the V gene TRBV5-1; D unresolved. Germline-derived CDR1 and CDR2 are SGHRS and YFSETQ. This CDR3 spans 12 amino acids. The germline V and J ends were trimmed by 3 bases and 4 bases, with 7 bases remaining between them. Partial CDR3 DNA: TGCGCCAGCAGCTCCTACCCAGAGACC. It translates to CASSSYPET. The whole CDR3 protein is CASSSYPETQYF.

In this sample, this clone turned up many times. The read ends 3 residues shy of where the CDR3 ends; the end is completed using the germline J gene. V usage is TRBV7-9 and J usage is TRBJ1-1, with a tentative D call TRBD1 (5 bases). In germline, CDR1 is SEHNR, CDR2 FQNEAQ (reference sequence). The CDR3 runs 15 residues. The CDR3 DNA, read in part, is TGTGCCAGCAGCGAAATGGGGGGTCCATCCTTTCTA. This gives the protein CASSEMGGPSFL. The CDR3 as a whole reads CASSEMGGPSFLAFF.

This clone was counted a few times. The observed sequence ends 3 residues before the CDR3 terminus, with the missing tail filled in from the germline J gene. The chain carries TRBV7-9 and TRBJ2-2; TRBD1 agrees at 8 bases. The CDR3 spans 12 residues. Germline CDR1 SEHNR, CDR2 FQNEAQ (reference sequence). CDR3 DNA, as far as it was read: TGTGGGACAGGGCCCAACACCGGGGAG. Encoded protein: CGTGPNTGE. The whole CDR3 protein reads CGTGPNTGELFF.

This clone was seen many times. The read ends 3 residues shy of where the CDR3 ends; the end is completed using the germline J gene. The chain has TRBV19 and TRBJ1-4; D unclear. V was shortened by 7 bases and J by 5 bases, with 11 bases between the two germline ends. Germline V lookup: CDR1 LNHDA, CDR2 SQIVND (reference sequence). The CDR3 loop spans 13 amino acids. The CDR3 region is CASNFFRNEKLFF. Incomplete CDR3 DNA: TGTGCCAGTAATTTTTTCAGGAATGAAAAA.

Comments on this clone: The read terminates 3 residues before the CDR3 end, so the remaining end is supplied by the germline J gene. Additional DNA sequences in this sample encode the identical CDR3. This chain connects TRBV7-9 to TRBJ2-7; no firm D call. Germline V gives CDR1 SEHNR, CDR2 FQNEAQ (reference sequence). Trimming took off 3 bases at V and 3 bases at J, with 9 bases between the two ends. This CDR3 spans 13 amino acids. The CDR3 sequence: CASSFLAGYEQYF. CDR3 DNA (partial): TGTGCCAGCAGCTTTCTTGCCGGCTACGAG.

This clone has a handful of counts. The sequenced fragment ends 3 residues before the CDR3 boundary, so the rest is inferred from the germline J gene. This chain uses TRBV29-1 with TRBJ2-7; tentative D call: TRBD2 (5 bases). The germline gives CDR1 SQVTM, CDR2 ANQGSEA. The CDR3 spans 14 residues. V was trimmed by 7 bases and J by 3 bases, leaving 19 bases between them. CDR3 amino acids: CSAGERGTYYEQYF. The CDR3 bases that were read are TGCAGCGCCGGGGAGAGAGGCACCTACTACGAG.

This clone has at least ten counts. The CDR3 goes on 3 residues after the read ends, and that part is filled in from the germline J gene. The chain joins TRBV7-3 to TRBJ2-2; D might be TRBD2 (5 bases). This CDR3 region has 13 residues. Between the trimmed V and J ends, which lost 2 bases and 7 bases, there was a span of 8 bases. Germline V CDR1 and CDR2: SGHTA, FQGTGA. The CDR3 loop reads CASSLRGNGELFF. The CDR3 bases that were read are TGTGCCAGCAGCTTACGGGGTAACGGGGAG.

This clone came up many times. The CDR3 bases that were read are TGTGCCAGCAGCCACCAATTAGGTCCAGGTCCATCCGTTTTCTACAATTCACCC. As protein: CASSHQLGPGPSVFYNSP. The full CDR3 protein reads CASSHQLGPGPSVFYNSPLHF. The genes are TRBV4-2 and TRBJ1-6; D gene uncertain. The read comes to an end 3 residues before the CDR3 does, leaving the germline J gene to fill in the end. The length of the CDR3 is 21 residues. V was pared by 3 bases and J by 7 bases, with 31 bases between. Germline CDR1 LGHNA, CDR2 YNFKEQ.

This clone was seen at least ten times. The CDR3 is cut off 3 residues early in the read; its end comes from the germline J gene. The chain is built from TRBV7-8 and TRBJ2-5, with 8 bases aligning to TRBD1. This CDR3 contains 15 residues. The germline CDR1 and CDR2 sequences are SGHVS and FQNEAQ. J gave up 3 bases and V 5 bases, and 8 bases lay outside the gene matches. Incomplete CDR3 DNA: TGTGCCAGCAGCGGTGGGCCAGGGGGCGAAGAGACC. As protein: CASSGGPGGEET. The CDR3 in its entirety is CASSGGPGGEETQYF.

In this sample, this clone turned up many times. The read comes to an end 3 residues before the CDR3 does, leaving the germline J gene to fill in the end. The chain joins TRBV20-1 to TRBJ2-1; 11 nucleotides agree with TRBD2. Germline CDR1 and CDR2: DFQATT and SNEGSKA (reference sequence). Trimming took 6 bases from V and 3 from J; bases not matched to a gene: 7. The CDR3 consists of 15 residues. The sequenced part of the CDR3 DNA is TGCAGTGCCCTACTAGCGGGGGACCTCTACAATGAG. Protein sequence: CSALLAGDLYNE. The full CDR3 protein is CSALLAGDLYNEQFF.

In its sample, this clone was seen many times. The CDR3 is cut off 3 residues early in the read; its end comes from the germline J gene. The chain links TRBV7-3 to TRBJ1-1, with D possibly matching TRBD1 (5 bases). Germline V gene data show CDR1 as SGHTA and CDR2 as FQGTGA. The CDR3 consists of 15 residues. Trimming pared 5 bases from V and 0 bases from J, leaving 13 bases between. The sequenced part of the CDR3 DNA is TGTGCCAGCAGCCCGTCCGGGGGACTGAACACTGAA. Protein sequence: CASSPSGGLNTE. The CDR3 reads in full as CASSPSGGLNTEAFF.

This clone occurred a few times. The read stops 3 residues short of the end of the CDR3; the missing end is completed from the germline J gene. The chain has TRBV10-3 and TRBJ2-5; 8 bases align to TRBD1. V shed 5 bases, J shed 4 bases, and the junction held 6 bases outside the gene matches. The germline V gene encodes CDR1 ENHRY and CDR2 SYGVKD. The CDR3 totals 14 residues. The CDR3 loop reads CAISLRDRRETQYF. Incomplete CDR3 DNA: TGTGCCATCAGTCTCCGGGACAGGCGAGAGACC.

This clone appeared many times. The CDR3 goes on 3 residues after the read ends, and that part is filled in from the germline J gene. The V gene is TRBV20-1, the J gene TRBJ2-6; perhaps TRBD1 as D (7 bases). The V and J ends lost 5 bases and 4 bases respectively, with 18 bases between them. The CDR3 length is 16 residues. The germline V gene encodes CDR1 DFQATT and CDR2 SNEGSKA (reference sequence). The part of the CDR3 DNA that was read is TGCAGTGCTTTGGAGGAGGGGGCGTACGGGGCCAACGTC. This sequence encodes CSALEEGAYGANV. Given in full, the CDR3 is CSALEEGAYGANVLTF.

This clone was counted many times. Coverage ceases 3 residues before the CDR3 finishes, and the germline J gene fills in the end. This chain uses TRBV7-2 with TRBJ2-7; TRBD1 matches at 7 bases. CDR3 length: 15 amino acids. Losses at the gene ends were 5 bases for V and 0 bases for J; bases not matched to a gene: 7. CDR1 is SGHTA and CDR2 is FQGNSA in the germline V gene. The covered CDR3 bases are TGTGCCAGCAGCGGCCGACAGGGTGGCTCCTACGAG. Protein product: CASSGRQGGSYE. The CDR3 reads in full as CASSGRQGGSYEQYF.

Ten or more counts support this clone. CDR3 bases read: TGTGCCAGCATCTATTCTAGCGGGTTTCTTGGTGAG. This translates into CASIYSSGFLGE. The whole CDR3 sequence is CASIYSSGFLGEQFF. The chain joins TRBV7-9 to TRBJ2-1, with TRBD2 identical over 8 bases. The read finishes 3 residues shy of the CDR3 end, and the germline J gene is used to complete it. Germline lookup yields CDR1 SEHNR and CDR2 FQNEAQ (reference sequence). The CDR3 is 15 residues long. Trimming took 7 bases from V and 9 from J; bases not matched to a gene: 14.

At least ten counts were recorded for this clone. The read gets to within 3 residues of the CDR3 end, and the germline J gene fills in the rest. The chain combines TRBV7-3 with TRBJ2-5; D is possibly TRBD1 or TRBD2 (5 bases each). Trimming removed 5 bases from V and 2 bases from J, with 9 bases in between. Germline V gives CDR1 SGHTA, CDR2 FQGTGA. The CDR3 extends over 13 amino acids. CDR3 residues: CASSEGIQETQYF. CDR3 DNA, as far as it was read: TGTGCCAGCAGCGAGGGGATTCAAGAGACC.